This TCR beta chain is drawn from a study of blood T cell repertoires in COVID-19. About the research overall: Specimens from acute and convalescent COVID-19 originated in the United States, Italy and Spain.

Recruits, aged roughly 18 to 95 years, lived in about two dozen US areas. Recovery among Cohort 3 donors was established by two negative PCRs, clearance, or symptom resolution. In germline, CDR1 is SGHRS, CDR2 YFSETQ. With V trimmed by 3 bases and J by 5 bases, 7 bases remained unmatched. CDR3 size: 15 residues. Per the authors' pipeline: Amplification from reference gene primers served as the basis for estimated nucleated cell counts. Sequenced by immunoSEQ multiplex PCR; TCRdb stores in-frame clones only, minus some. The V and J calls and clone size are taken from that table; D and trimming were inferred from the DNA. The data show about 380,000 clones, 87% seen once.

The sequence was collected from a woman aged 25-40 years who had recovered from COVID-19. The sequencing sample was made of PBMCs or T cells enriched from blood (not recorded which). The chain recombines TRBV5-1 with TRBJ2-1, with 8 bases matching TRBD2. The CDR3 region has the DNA TGCGCCAGCAGCTGGACTAGCATCAAGAACAATGAGCAGTTCTTC. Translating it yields CASSWTSIKNNEQFF.